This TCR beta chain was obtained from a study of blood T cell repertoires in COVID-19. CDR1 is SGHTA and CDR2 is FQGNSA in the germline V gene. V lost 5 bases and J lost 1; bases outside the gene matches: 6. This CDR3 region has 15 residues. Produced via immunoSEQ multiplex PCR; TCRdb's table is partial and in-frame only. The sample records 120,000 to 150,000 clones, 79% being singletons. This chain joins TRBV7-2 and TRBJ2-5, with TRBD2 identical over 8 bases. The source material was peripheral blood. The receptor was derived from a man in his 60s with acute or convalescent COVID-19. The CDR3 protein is CASSGLALPQETQYF. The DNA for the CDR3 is TGTGCCAGCAGCGGACTAGCTCTCCCCCAAGAGACCCAGTACTTC. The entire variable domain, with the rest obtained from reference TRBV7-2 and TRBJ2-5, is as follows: GAGVSQSPSNKVTEKGKDVELRCDPISGHTALYWYRQSLGQGLEFLIYFQGNSAPDKSGLPSDRFSAERTGGSVSTLTIQRTQQEDSAVYLCASSGLALPQETQYFGPGTRLLVL.